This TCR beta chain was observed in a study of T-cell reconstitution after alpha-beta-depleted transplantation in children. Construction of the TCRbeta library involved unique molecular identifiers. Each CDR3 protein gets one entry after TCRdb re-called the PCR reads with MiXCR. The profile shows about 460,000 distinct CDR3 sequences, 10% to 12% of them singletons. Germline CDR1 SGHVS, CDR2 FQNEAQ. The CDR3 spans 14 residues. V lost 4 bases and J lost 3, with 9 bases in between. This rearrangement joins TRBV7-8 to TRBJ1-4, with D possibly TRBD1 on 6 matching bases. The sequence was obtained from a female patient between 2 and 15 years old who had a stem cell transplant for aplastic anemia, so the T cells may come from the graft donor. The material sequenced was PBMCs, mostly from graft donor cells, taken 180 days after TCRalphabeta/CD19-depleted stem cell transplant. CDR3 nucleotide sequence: TGTGCCAGCAGCTACAGGGTGTCTAATGAAAAACTGTTTTTT. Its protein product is CASSYRVSNEKLFF.